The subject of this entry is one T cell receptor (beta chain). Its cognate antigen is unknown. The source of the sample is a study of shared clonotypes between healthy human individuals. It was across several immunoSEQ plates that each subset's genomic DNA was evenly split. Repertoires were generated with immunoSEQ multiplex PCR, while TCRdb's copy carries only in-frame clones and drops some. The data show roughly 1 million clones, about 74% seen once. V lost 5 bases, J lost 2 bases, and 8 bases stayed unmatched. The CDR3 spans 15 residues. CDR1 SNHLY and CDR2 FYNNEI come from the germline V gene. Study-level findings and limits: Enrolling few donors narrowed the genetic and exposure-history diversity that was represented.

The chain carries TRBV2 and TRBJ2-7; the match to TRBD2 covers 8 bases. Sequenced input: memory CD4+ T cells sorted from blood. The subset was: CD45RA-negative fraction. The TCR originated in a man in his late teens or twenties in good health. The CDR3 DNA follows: TGTGCCAGCAGTCCGGGGGGGGGCCCCGCCTACGAGCAGTACTTC. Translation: CASSPGGGPAYEQYF.